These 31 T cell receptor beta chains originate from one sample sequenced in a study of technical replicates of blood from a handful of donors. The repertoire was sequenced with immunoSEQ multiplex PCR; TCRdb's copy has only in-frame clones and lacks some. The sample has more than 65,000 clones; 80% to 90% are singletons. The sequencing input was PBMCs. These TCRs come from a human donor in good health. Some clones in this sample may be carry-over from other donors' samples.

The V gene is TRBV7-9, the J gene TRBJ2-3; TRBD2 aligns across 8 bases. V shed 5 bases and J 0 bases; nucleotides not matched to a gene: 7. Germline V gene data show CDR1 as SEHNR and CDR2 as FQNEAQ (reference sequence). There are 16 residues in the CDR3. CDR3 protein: CASSQGSGTSTDTQYF. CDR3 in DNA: TGTGCCAGCAGCCAAGGTAGCGGGACGAGCACAGATACGCAGTATTTT.

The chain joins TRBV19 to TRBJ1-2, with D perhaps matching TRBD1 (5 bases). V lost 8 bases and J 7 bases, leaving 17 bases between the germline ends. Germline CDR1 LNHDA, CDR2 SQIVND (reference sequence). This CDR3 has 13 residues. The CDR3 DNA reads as TGTGCCAGTTGGGGCCCTACAATAGGTGGCTACACCTTC. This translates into CASWGPTIGGYTF.

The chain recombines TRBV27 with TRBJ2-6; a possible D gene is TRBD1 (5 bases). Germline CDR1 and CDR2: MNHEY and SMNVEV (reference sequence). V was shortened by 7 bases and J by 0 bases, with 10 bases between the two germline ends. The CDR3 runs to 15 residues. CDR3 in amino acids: CASKNQGSGANVLTF. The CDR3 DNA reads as TGTGCCAGCAAAAATCAGGGCTCTGGGGCCAACGTCCTGACTTTC.

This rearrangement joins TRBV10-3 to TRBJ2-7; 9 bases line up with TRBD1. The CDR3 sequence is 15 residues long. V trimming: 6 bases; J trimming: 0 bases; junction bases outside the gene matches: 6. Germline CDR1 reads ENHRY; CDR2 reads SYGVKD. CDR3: CAIRGTGPSSYEQYF. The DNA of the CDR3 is TGTGCCATCAGGGGGACAGGGCCAAGCTCCTACGAGCAGTACTTC.

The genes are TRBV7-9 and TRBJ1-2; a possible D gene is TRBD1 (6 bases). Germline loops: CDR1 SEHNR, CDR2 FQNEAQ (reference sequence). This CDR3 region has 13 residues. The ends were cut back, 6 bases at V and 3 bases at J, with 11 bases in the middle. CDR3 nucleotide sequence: TGTGCCAGCAGGGGGGGGGCGGACTATGGCTACACCTTC. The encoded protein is CASRGGADYGYTF.

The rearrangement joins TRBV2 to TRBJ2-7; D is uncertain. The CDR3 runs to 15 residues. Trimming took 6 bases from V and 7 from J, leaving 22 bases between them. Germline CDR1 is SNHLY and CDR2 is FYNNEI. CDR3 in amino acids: CASRKNEAAPTEQYF. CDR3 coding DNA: TGTGCCAGCAGGAAAAACGAGGCAGCCCCCACGGAGCAGTACTTC.

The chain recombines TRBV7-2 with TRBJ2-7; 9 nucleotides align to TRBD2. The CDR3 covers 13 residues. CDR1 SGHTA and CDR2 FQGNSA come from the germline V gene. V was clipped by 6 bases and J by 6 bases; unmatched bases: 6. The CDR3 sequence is CASSSSGNLEQYF. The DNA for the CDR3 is TGTGCCAGCAGTTCTAGCGGGAACCTCGAGCAGTACTTC.

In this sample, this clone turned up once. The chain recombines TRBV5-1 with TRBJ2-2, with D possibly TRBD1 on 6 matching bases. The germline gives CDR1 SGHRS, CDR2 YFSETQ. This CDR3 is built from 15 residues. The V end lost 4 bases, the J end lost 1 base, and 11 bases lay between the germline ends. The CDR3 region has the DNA TGCGCCAGCAGCCCACAGGGAAAGAACACCGGGGAGCTGTTTTTT. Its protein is CASSPQGKNTGELFF.

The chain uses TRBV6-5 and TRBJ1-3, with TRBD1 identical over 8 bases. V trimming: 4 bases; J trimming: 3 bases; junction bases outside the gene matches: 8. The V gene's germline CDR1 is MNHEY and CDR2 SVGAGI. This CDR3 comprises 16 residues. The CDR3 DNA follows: TGTGCCAGCAGTTCTCTCCAGGGGGCGCTTGGAAACACCATATATTTT. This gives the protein CASSSLQGALGNTIYF.

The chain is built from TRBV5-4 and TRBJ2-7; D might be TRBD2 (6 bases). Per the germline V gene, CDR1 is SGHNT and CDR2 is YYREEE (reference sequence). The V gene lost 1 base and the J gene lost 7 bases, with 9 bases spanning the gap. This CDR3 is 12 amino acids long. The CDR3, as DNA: TGTGCCAGCAGCTTGAGACTAGGGGAGCAGTACTTC. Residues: CASSLRLGEQYF. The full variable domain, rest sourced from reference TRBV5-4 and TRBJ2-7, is ETGVTQSPTHLIKTRGQQVTLRCSSQSGHNTVSWYQQALGQGPQFIFQYYREEENGRGNFPPRFSGLQFPNYSSELNVNALELDDSALYLCASSLRLGEQYFGPGTRLTVT.

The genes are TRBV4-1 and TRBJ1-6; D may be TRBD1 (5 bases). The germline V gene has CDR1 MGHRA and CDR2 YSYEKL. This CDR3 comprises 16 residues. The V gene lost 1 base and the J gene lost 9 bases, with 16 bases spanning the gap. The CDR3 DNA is TGCGCCAGCAGCCAAGGCCAGGACACCTCCTTTTCACCCCTCCACTTT. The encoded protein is CASSQGQDTSFSPLHF.

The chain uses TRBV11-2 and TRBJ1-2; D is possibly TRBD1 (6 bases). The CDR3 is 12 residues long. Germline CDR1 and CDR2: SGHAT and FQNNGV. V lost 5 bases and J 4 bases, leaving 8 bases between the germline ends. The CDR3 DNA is TGTGCCAGCAGCCCGGACAGCTATGGCTACACCTTC. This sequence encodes CASSPDSYGYTF.

DNA of the CDR3: TGCAGCGCGGGGTCATCGGGCAAGCAGTACTTC. Protein sequence: CSAGSSGKQYF. The chain carries TRBV29-1 and TRBJ2-7; TRBD2 might be the D (5 bases). The V and J ends lost 7 bases and 8 bases respectively, with 15 bases between them. CDR3 length: 11 amino acids. Looked up from germline, CDR1 is SQVTM and CDR2 is ANQGSEA.

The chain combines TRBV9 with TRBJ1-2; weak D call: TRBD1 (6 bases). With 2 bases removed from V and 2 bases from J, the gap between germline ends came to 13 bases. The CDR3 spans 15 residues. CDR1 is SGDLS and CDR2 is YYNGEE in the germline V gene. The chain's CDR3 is CASSVGQGWNYGYTF. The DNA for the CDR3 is TGTGCCAGCAGCGTCGGTCAGGGGTGGAACTATGGCTACACCTTC.

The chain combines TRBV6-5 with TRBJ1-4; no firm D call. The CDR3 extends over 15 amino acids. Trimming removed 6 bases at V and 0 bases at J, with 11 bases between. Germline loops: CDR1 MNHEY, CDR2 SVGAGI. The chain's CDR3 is CASSFLDATNEKLFF. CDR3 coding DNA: TGTGCCAGCAGCTTCCTAGATGCAACTAATGAAAAACTGTTTTTT.

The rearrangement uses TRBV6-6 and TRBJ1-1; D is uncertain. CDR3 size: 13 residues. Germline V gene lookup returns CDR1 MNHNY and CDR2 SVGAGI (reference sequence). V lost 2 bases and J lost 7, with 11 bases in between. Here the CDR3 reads CASSYPHLGEAFF. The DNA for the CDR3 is TGTGCCAGCAGTTACCCTCATCTAGGTGAAGCTTTCTTT.

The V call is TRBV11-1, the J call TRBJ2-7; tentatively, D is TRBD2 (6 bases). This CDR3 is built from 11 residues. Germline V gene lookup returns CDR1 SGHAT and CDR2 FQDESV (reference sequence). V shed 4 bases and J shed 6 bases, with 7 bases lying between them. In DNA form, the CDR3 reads TGTGCCAGCAGCTGGGGAGGCGAGCAGTACTTC. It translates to CASSWGGEQYF.

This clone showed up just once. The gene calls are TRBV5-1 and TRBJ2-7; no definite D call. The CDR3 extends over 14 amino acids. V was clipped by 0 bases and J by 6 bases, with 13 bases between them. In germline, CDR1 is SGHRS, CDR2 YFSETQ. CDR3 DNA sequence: TGCGCCAGCAGCTTGGGGCCCCTCAGTGGCGAGCAGTACTTC. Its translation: CASSLGPLSGEQYF.

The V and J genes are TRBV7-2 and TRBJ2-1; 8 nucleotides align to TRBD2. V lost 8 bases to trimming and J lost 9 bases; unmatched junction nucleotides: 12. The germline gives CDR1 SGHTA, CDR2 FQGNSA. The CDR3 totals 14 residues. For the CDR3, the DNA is TGTGCCAGCGGAACTTCGGGAGGGGAGGTTGAGCAGTTCTTC. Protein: CASGTSGGEVEQFF.

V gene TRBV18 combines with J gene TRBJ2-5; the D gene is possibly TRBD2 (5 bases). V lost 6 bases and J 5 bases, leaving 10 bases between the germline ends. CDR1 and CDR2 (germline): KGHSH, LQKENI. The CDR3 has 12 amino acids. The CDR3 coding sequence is TGTGCCAGCTCCGGGAATGGGGAGACCCAGTACTTC. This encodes CASSGNGETQYF.

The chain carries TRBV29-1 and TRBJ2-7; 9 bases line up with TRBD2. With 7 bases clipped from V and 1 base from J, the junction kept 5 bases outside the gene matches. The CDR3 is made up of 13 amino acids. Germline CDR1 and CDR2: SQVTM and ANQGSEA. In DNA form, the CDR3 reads TGCAGCGCCCGAGCGGGAGGATCCTACGAGCAGTACTTC. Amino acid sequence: CSARAGGSYEQYF.

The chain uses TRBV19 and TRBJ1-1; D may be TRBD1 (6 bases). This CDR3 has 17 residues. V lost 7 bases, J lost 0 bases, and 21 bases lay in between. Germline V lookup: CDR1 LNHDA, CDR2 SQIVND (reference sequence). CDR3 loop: CASTLRGDNLMNTEAFF. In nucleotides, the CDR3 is TGTGCCAGTACCCTACGGGGGGACAACCTAATGAACACTGAAGCTTTCTTT.

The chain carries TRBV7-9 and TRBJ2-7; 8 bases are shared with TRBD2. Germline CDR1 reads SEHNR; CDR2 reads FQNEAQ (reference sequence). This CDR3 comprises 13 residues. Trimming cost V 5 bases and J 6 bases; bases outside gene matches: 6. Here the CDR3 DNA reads TGTGCCAGCAGCGCGGGACTAGGAGGCGAGCAGTACTTC. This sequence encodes CASSAGLGGEQYF.

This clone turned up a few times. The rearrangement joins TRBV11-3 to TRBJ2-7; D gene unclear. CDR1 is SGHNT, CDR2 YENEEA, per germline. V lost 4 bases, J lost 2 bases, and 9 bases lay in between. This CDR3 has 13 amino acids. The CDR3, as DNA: TGTGCCAGCAGCTCCTCGAGTACCTACGAGCAGTACTTC. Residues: CASSSSSTYEQYF.

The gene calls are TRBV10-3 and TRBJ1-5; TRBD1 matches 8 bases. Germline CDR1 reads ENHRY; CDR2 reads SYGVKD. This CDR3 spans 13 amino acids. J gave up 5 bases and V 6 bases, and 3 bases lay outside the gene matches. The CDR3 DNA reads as TGTGCCATCAGGGACAGGGAGGATCAGCCCCAGCATTTT. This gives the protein CAIRDREDQPQHF.

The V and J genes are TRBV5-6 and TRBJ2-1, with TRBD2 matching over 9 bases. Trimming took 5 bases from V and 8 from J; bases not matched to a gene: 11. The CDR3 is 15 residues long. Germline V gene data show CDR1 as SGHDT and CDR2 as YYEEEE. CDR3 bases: TGTGCCAGCAGGCAATCCGGGACTAGCATCTATGAGCAGTTCTTC. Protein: CASRQSGTSIYEQFF.

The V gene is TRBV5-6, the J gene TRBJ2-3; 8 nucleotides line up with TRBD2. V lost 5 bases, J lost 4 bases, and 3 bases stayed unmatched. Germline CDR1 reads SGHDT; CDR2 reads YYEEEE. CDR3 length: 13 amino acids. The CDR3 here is CASRAGGADTQYF. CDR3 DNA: TGTGCCAGCAGGGCGGGGGGCGCAGATACGCAGTATTTT.

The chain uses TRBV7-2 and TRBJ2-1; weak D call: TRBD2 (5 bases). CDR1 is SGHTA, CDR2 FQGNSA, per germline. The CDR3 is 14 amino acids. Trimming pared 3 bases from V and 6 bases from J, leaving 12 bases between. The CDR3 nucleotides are TGTGCCAGCAGCTTCCCCCCGGAGGTCAATGAGCAGTTCTTC. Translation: CASSFPPEVNEQFF.

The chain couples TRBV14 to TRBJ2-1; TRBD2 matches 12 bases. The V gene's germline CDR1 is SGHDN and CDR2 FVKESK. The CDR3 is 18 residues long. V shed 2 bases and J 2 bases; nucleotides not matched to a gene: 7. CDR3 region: CASSQLAGGPSAYNEQFF. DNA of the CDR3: TGTGCCAGCAGCCAACTAGCGGGAGGGCCCAGTGCCTACAATGAGCAGTTCTTC.

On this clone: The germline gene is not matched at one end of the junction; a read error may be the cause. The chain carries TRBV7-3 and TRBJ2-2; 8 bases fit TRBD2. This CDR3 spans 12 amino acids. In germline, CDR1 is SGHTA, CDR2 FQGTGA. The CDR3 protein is CLASGGTGELFF. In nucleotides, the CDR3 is TGCCTTGCCAGCGGGGGCACCGGGGAGCTGTTTTTT. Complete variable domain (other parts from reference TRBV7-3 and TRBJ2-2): GAGVSQTPSNKVTEKGKYVELRCDPISGHTALYWYRQSLGQGPEFLIYFQGTGAADDSGLPNDRFFAVRPEGSVSTLKIQRTERGDSAVYLCLASGGTGELFFGEGSRLTVL.

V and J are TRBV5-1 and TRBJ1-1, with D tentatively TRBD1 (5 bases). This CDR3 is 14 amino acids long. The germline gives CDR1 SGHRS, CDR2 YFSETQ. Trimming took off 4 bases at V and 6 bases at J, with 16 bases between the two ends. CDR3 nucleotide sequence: TGCGCCAGCAGCCAAGGTCCTGGGGGGGCTGAAGCTTTCTTT. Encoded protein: CASSQGPGGAEAFF.